This T cell receptor beta chain was obtained from a study of shared clonotypes between healthy human individuals. Overall study: CD8 memory received one plate per donor, CD8 naive two, CD4 memory three and CD4 naive three.

The CDR3 is 14 residues long. Sequenced by immunoSEQ multiplex PCR; TCRdb stores in-frame clones only, minus some. The data show millions of clones, more than 90% seen once. This receptor was obtained from a man younger than 35 in good health. The sample comprised naive CD4+ T cells sorted from blood. Stated subset: CD45RA+ positively selected. The chain is built from TRBV21-1 and TRBJ2-2; TRBD2, the table's D call, was not compared with the DNA. TRBV21-1 is a recognized pseudogene. The CDR3 nucleotides read TGTGCCAGCAGCAAGAGGGCAGACACCGGGGAGCTGTTTTTT. It encodes CASSKRADTGELFF.